This T cell receptor (beta chain) was obtained from a study of T cell responses to AZD1222 COVID-19 vaccine. Broader study findings: There were mostly white British donors and more females than males, and clonal diversity was possibly underestimated. The repertoires were collected only after the peak T cell response.

This table comes from immunoSEQ multiplex PCR, and its TCRdb copy is limited to in-frame clones, with some not included. Of 100,000 to 150,000 clones listed, more than 80% are singletons. Concerning this clone: Its antigen remains unknown.

The germline CDR1 and CDR2 sequences are GTSNPN and SVGIG (reference sequence). Trimming pared 5 bases from V and 4 bases from J, leaving 9 bases between. The CDR3 length is 11 residues. This chain uses TRBV30 with TRBJ2-7, with D possibly matching TRBD2 (6 bases). Material: peripheral blood, obtained 28 days after the second AZD1222 dose. This sequence originates from an adult who received the AZD1222 COVID-19 vaccine. The chain's CDR3 is CAWGRRYEQYF. The CDR3 bases are TGTGCCTGGGGGAGGAGGTACGAGCAGTACTTC.